A selection of T cell receptor beta chains follows, all from one sample in a study of blood T cell repertoires in COVID-19. The protocol was immunoSEQ multiplex PCR, while the TCRdb copy is restricted to in-frame clones and leaves out a portion. The table lists around 260,000 clones, 85% to 90% of them singletons. The sample taken for sequencing was peripheral blood. Every receptor here comes from a woman aged 55-69 years with COVID-19, enrolled during active disease. The CDR3 runs from the conserved cysteine through the conserved F or W. A D gene is named only where the DNA matches it firmly. Clone size is shown for a subset of rows, as once, few, many or a class of expanded clone.

clone_size j_call d_call v_call cdr3_nt cdr3_aa
NA TRBJ2-1 NA TRBV5-1 TGCGCCAGCAGCTTATTAATGAATGAGCAGTTCTTC CASSLLMNEQFF
NA TRBJ2-1 TRBD2 TRBV2 TGTGCCAGCAAGGAGCGGGAGTTTCGCCACAATGAGCAGTTCTTC CASKEREFRHNEQFF
NA TRBJ2-7 TRBD2 TRBV10-3 TGTGCCATCAGTGGATCGACTAGCGGCTCCTACGAGCAGTACTTC CAISGSTSGSYEQYF
NA TRBJ2-3 NA TRBV7-3 TGTGCCAGCAGCTTTAGCGGCGGCACAGATACGCAGTATTTT CASSFSGGTDTQYF
NA TRBJ2-3 TRBD1 TRBV5-1 TGCGCCAGCAGTCGCGACAGGGGTGGGGATACGCAGTATTTT CASSRDRGGDTQYF
NA TRBJ2-3 NA TRBV15 TGTGCCACCAGCAGGGACGGGGTCCCCACAGATACGCAGTATTTT CATSRDGVPTDTQYF
NA TRBJ2-1 NA TRBV7-3 TGTGCCAGCAGCTTAACAGAGTGGAATGAGCAGTTCTTC CASSLTEWNEQFF
NA TRBJ1-6 NA TRBV30 TGTGCCTGGAGTGCCCGGGACTCTTCACCCCTCCACTTT CAWSARDSSPLHF
NA TRBJ1-2 TRBD1 TRBV10-3 TGTGCCATCAGCTACGGACAGGAATATGGCTACACCTTC CAISYGQEYGYTF
once TRBJ2-1 TRBD2 TRBV28 TGTGCCAGCAGTTTATGGGGTAGCGGGAGCCATGAGCAGTTCTTC CASSLWGSGSHEQFF
NA TRBJ2-2 TRBD1 TRBV5-1 TGCGCCAGCAGACGGACAGGGGCTAACACCGGGGAGCTGTTTTTT CASRRTGANTGELFF
NA TRBJ1-1 NA TRBV9 TGTGCCAGCAGCGCCGGTAGTAGTAGTAGTGGTGGGCAGGTCAACACTGAAGCTTTCTTT CASSAGSSSSGGQVNTEAFF
NA TRBJ1-6 TRBD1 TRBV5-1 TGCGCCAGCAGCGCCGGGACAGAGAATTCACCCCTCCACTTT CASSAGTENSPLHF
NA TRBJ1-2 NA TRBV6-2/TRBV6-3 TGTGCCAGCAGCGAACAGGGATCCTATGGCTACACCTTC CASSEQGSYGYTF
NA TRBJ1-5 NA TRBV28 TGTGCCAGCAGTTTCTATACGGGCAATCAGCCCCAGCATTTT CASSFYTGNQPQHF
few TRBJ1-5 NA TRBV28 TGTGCCAGCAAAGGGGGGGATCAGCCCCAGCATTTT CASKGGDQPQHF
few TRBJ2-7 TRBD2 TRBV2 TGTGCCAGCGGGCTAGCGGGAGGCAAGACCTACGAGCAGTACTTC CASGLAGGKTYEQYF
once TRBJ1-5 NA TRBV27 TGTGCCAGCATTAAGGGGGATAGCAATCAGCCCCAGCATTTT CASIKGDSNQPQHF
NA TRBJ1-1 TRBD1 TRBV6-2/TRBV6-3 TGTGCCAGCAGTTACTCGACAGTGGGACAGACCAACACTGAAGCTTTCTTT CASSYSTVGQTNTEAFF
NA TRBJ1-5 TRBD1 TRBV19 TGTGCCAGTAGTATACGACAGGGAGATCAGCCCCAGCATTTT CASSIRQGDQPQHF
NA TRBJ2-3 NA TRBV28 TGTGCCAGCAGTTTCAGACTCTCCGGCACAGATACGCAGTATTTT CASSFRLSGTDTQYF
once TRBJ2-4 NA TRBV6-2/TRBV6-3 TGTGCCAGCAGTTTTCCGGGACAAGGGCTAGCCAAAAACATTCAGTACTTC CASSFPGQGLAKNIQYF
few TRBJ1-1 TRBD1 TRBV27 TGTGCCAGCAGGGGGAACAGGGGGCGCGACACTGAAGCTTTCTTT CASRGNRGRDTEAFF
few TRBJ2-4 TRBD2 TRBV10-1 TGCGCCAGCAGTGAGTCAGGGGCTAGCGGCTCAAACATTCAGTACTTC CASSESGASGSNIQYF
NA TRBJ1-2 NA TRBV11-2 TGTGCCAGCAGCCAAGACAGGATTCATGGCTACACCTTC CASSQDRIHGYTF
NA TRBJ1-4 NA TRBV19 TGTGCCAGTAGTATCGTCAGGGCTGAAAAACTGTTTTTT CASSIVRAEKLFF
NA TRBJ2-2 NA TRBV12-3/TRBV12-4 TGTGCCAGCAGTTCTTATTACACCGGGGAGCTGTTTTTT CASSSYYTGELFF
NA TRBJ1-2 TRBD1 TRBV7-8 TGTGCCAGCAGCCGGGGACAGTTTGGCTACACCTTC CASSRGQFGYTF
NA TRBJ1-5 NA TRBV19 TGTGCCAGTAGTTCGTCTGGAGGCAATCAGCCCCAGCATTTT CASSSSGGNQPQHF
NA TRBJ1-2 TRBD1 TRBV28 TGTGCCAGCAATGCCGGGACAGGGTTCTTCTATGGCTACACCTTC CASNAGTGFFYGYTF
NA TRBJ2-7 TRBD2 TRBV2 TGTGCCAGCAGTGATTTCGGGGGGAGCTCCTACGAGCAGTACTTC CASSDFGGSSYEQYF
NA TRBJ2-1 NA TRBV28 TGTGCCAGCAGGGCAAGAACCCGTGAGCAGTTCTTC CASRARTREQFF
NA TRBJ2-2 TRBD2 TRBV30 TGTGCCTGGAGTGTCAGGGAGGGCGGGGAGCTGTTTTTT CAWSVREGGELFF
NA TRBJ2-1 TRBD2 TRBV18 TGTGCCAGCTCAGAGCGGGAGGGCCCCTACAATGAGCAGTTCTTC CASSEREGPYNEQFF
few TRBJ1-6 NA TRBV19 TGTGCCAGTAGTCGACAGAATTCACCCCTCCACTTT CASSRQNSPLHF
NA TRBJ1-1 TRBD1 TRBV30 TGTGCCTGGAGTGTATTGGGCGGCAGGGGGCGAGGGACTGAAGCTTTCTTT CAWSVLGGRGRGTEAFF
few TRBJ1-4 TRBD1 TRBV11-2 TGTGCCAGCAGCCTACGACAGGGGAATGAAAAACTGTTTTTT CASSLRQGNEKLFF
once TRBJ1-5 NA TRBV28 TGTGCCAGCAGGCCAGGGAATCAGCCCCAGCATTTT CASRPGNQPQHF
NA TRBJ2-1 TRBD2 TRBV6-4 TGTGCCAGCAGTAGCGGGAGGTTGAATGAGCAGTTCTTC CASSSGRLNEQFF
few TRBJ1-1 NA TRBV3-1/TRBV3-2 TGTGCCAGCAGCGAAAGAGGCAGGAACACTGAAGCTTTCTTT CASSERGRNTEAFF
NA TRBJ2-6 TRBD1 TRBV5-1 TGCGCCAGCAGCCAGAACAGGGGGTCTGGGGCCAACGTCCTGACTTTC CASSQNRGSGANVLTF
NA TRBJ2-5 TRBD1 TRBV18 TGTGCCAGCTCACGAACAGGGGGCCCTCGGGAGACCCAGTACTTC CASSRTGGPRETQYF
NA TRBJ2-1 TRBD1 TRBV7-3 TGTGCCAGCAGCCGGGACAGGGGCTACAATGAGCAGTTCTTC CASSRDRGYNEQFF
NA TRBJ2-1 TRBD2 TRBV14 TGTGCCAGCAGCCCCACCCGACTAGCGGTCTACAATGAGCAGTTCTTC CASSPTRLAVYNEQFF